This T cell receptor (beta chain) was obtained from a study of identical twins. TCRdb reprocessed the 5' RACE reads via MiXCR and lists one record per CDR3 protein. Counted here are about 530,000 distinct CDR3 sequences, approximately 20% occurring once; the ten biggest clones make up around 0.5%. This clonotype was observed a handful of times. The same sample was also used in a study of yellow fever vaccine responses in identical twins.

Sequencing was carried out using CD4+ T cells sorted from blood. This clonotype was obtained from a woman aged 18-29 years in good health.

DNA of the CDR3: TGTGCCAGCAGTTCATCAGGGGGAGAAGCTTTCTTT. As protein: CASSSSGGEAFF. The chain carries TRBV12-3 or TRBV12-4 and TRBJ1-1; the match to TRBD1 covers 7 bases. J lost 8 bases, V lost 4 bases, and 4 bases had no gene match. This CDR3 is 12 amino acids long.